These T cell receptor beta chains were read from a single sample in a study of blood T cell repertoires in COVID-19. TCRdb's copy holds only in-frame clones and misses some; the assay was immunoSEQ multiplex PCR. The sample lists 45,000 to 60,000 clones; around 84% were seen once. The specimen was peripheral blood. The receptors here all came from a woman older than 75 with acute or convalescent COVID-19. The CDR3 runs from the conserved cysteine through the conserved F or W. The D gene is left open where the match is weak. Expanded clones get a size class; other rows say once, few or many, or leave the size out.

j_call | clone_size | v_call | d_call | cdr3_aa | cdr3_nt
TRBJ1-1 | - | TRBV20-1 | - | CSAKGGTEAFF | TGCAGTGCTAAAGGAGGGACTGAAGCTTTCTTT
TRBJ2-2 | - | TRBV19 | TRBD1 | CAIGITGTGGTGELFF | TGTGCCATAGGAATTACCGGGACAGGGGGGACCGGGGAGCTGTTTTTT
TRBJ1-1 | - | TRBV3-1/TRBV3-2 | - | CASSYGTGMNTEAFF | TGTGCCAGCAGCTATGGAACAGGGATGAACACTGAAGCTTTCTTT
TRBJ1-3 | once | TRBV30 | TRBD1 | CARTTGQGLGNTIYF | TGTGCCCGGACCACGGGACAGGGCCTCGGAAACACCATATATTTT
TRBJ1-5 | once | TRBV19 | - | CASSDPPGTRDQPQHF | TGTGCCAGTAGTGATCCCCCCGGGACAAGAGATCAGCCCCAGCATTTT
TRBJ1-2 | - | TRBV27 | - | CASRSNYGYTF | TGTGCCAGTAGAAGCAACTATGGCTACACCTTC
TRBJ1-2 | - | TRBV6-5 | TRBD1 | CASSYLQGYGYTF | TGTGCCAGCAGTTACTTACAGGGGTATGGCTACACCTTC
TRBJ1-1 | - | TRBV6-1 | - | CASSDSFTEAFF | TGTGCCAGCAGTGACAGTTTCACTGAAGCTTTCTTT
TRBJ1-1 | - | TRBV2 | - | CASSGAGPNTEAFF | TGTGCCAGCAGTGGGGCGGGCCCGAACACTGAAGCTTTCTTT
TRBJ2-3 | - | TRBV19 | - | CASSMGFSPGSTDTQYF | TGTGCCAGTAGTATGGGTTTCAGCCCGGGAAGCACAGATACGCAGTATTTT
TRBJ2-3 | - | TRBV13 | TRBD2 | CASSLALSGGARTDTQYF | TGTGCCAGCAGCTTAGCGTTAAGCGGGGGGGCACGGACAGATACGCAGTATTTT
TRBJ1-2 | once | TRBV5-6 | - | CASSLEPPSNYGYTF | TGTGCCAGCAGCTTGGAGCCACCTTCAAACTATGGCTACACCTTC
TRBJ1-1 | - | TRBV25-1 | - | CASSEQGGRRTEAFF | TGTGCCAGCAGTGAGCAGGGAGGGAGGCGAACTGAAGCTTTCTTT
TRBJ2-7 | - | TRBV20-1 | TRBD1 | CSASGDRPPYEQYF | TGCAGTGCTAGTGGGGACAGGCCCCCCTACGAGCAGTACTTC
TRBJ2-1 | - | TRBV7-9 | TRBD2 | CASSPAGTSLYNEQFF | TGTGCCAGCAGCCCCGCGGGGACTAGTCTCTACAATGAGCAGTTCTTC
TRBJ2-3 | - | TRBV15 | TRBD1 | CATSGQGWGTDTQYF | TGTGCCACCAGCGGACAGGGATGGGGTACAGATACGCAGTATTTT
TRBJ2-3 | - | TRBV4-2 | - | CASSQDRREEDTQYF | TGTGCCAGCAGCCAAGATAGGAGGGAGGAAGATACGCAGTATTTT
TRBJ1-1 | - | TRBV5-1 | - | CASSLPRGTRDTEAFF | TGCGCCAGCAGTTTGCCGAGGGGGACGCGAGACACTGAAGCTTTCTTT